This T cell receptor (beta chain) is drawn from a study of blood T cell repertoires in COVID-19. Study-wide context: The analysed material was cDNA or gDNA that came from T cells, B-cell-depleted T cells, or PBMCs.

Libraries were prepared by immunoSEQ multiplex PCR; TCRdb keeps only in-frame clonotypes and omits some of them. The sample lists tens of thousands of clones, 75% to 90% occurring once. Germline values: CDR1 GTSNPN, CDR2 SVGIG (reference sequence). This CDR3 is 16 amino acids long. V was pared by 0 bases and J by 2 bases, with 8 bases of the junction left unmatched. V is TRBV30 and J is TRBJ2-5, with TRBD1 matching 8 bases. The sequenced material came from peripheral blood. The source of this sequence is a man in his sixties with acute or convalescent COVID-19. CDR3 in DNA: TGTGCCTGGAGTGTTCAGGGGGCGTTGGGACAAGAGACCCAGTACTTC. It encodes CAWSVQGALGQETQYF.